This entry lists 14 T cell receptor beta chains sequenced from one sample in a study of shared clonotypes between healthy human individuals. The protocol was immunoSEQ multiplex PCR, while the TCRdb copy is restricted to in-frame clones and leaves out a portion. The sample yields roughly 2.2 million clones, 85% to 95% seen once. Sequencing was done on a sample of naive CD4+ T cells from PBMCs. As to subset: CD45RA+ positively selected. These receptors were collected from a man younger than 30 in good health. Some clones in this sample may be carry-over from other donors' samples.

The rearrangement uses TRBV28 and TRBJ1-4, with D possibly TRBD1 on 5 matching bases. This CDR3 is 16 amino acids long. Trimming shortened V by 8 bases and J by 0 bases, and 16 bases separated the two germline ends. Germline loops: CDR1 MDHEN, CDR2 SYDVKM. The CDR3: CASGGGNLATNEKLFF. The CDR3 bases are TGTGCCAGCGGGGGGGGGAATCTTGCAACTAATGAAAAACTGTTTTTT.

This chain links TRBV5-4 with TRBJ2-2, with D hard to call. The V and J ends lost 3 bases and 7 bases respectively, with 10 bases between them. The germline V gene encodes CDR1 SGHNT and CDR2 YYREEE (reference sequence). CDR3 length: 13 residues. CDR3 sequence: CASSSTWDGELFF. CDR3 bases: TGTGCCAGCAGCTCCACATGGGACGGGGAGCTGTTTTTT. Filled out from reference TRBV5-4 and TRBJ2-2, the complete variable domain reads ETGVTQSPTHLIKTRGQQVTLRCSSQSGHNTVSWYQQALGQGPQFIFQYYREEENGRGNFPPRFSGLQFPNYSSELNVNALELDDSALYLCASSSTWDGELFFGEGSRLTVL.

The CDR3 loop is CATSRDQWASGRPKETQYF. DNA of the CDR3: TGTGCCACCAGCAGAGATCAATGGGCTAGCGGGAGACCCAAGGAGACCCAGTACTTC. The chain uses TRBV15 and TRBJ2-5; 10 bases fit TRBD2. The J segment lost 5 bases and the V segment lost 0 bases, leaving 15 bases of the junction unmatched. CDR3 length equals 19 residues. CDR1 LNHNV and CDR2 YYDKDF come from the germline V gene (reference sequence). The entire variable domain, with the rest obtained from reference TRBV15 and TRBJ2-5, is as follows: DAMVIQNPRYQVTQFGKPVTLSCSQTLNHNVMYWYQQKSSQAPKLLFHYYDKDFNNEADTPDNFQSRRPNTSFCFLDIRSPGLGDTAMYLCATSRDQWASGRPKETQYFGPGTRLLVL.

The rearrangement joins TRBV11-2 to TRBJ2-3; D may match TRBD1 or TRBD2 (5 bases each). Deletions cut 8 bases from V and 4 bases from J, with 16 bases between. Germline lookup yields CDR1 SGHAT and CDR2 FQNNGV. CDR3 length: 14 amino acids. CDR3 protein: CASQLGDASDTQYF. DNA of the CDR3: TGTGCCAGCCAACTCGGGGACGCTTCAGATACGCAGTATTTT.

The chain uses TRBV2 and TRBJ2-1; D ambiguous. Per germline, CDR1 SNHLY and CDR2 FYNNEI. V lost 2 bases, J lost 0 bases, and 8 bases lay in between. This CDR3 contains 15 residues. CDR3 bases: TGTGCCAGCAGTGAATTCTACCGCTCCTACAATGAGCAGTTCTTC. This gives the protein CASSEFYRSYNEQFF.

The gene calls are TRBV27 and TRBJ1-1; D perhaps matches TRBD1 (5 bases). Trimming stripped 5 bases from V and 5 bases from J, with 15 bases between. The CDR3 runs 14 residues. The V gene's germline CDR1 is MNHEY and CDR2 SMNVEV (reference sequence). The DNA for the CDR3 is TGTGCCAGCAGTCTAACGTGGGGGAGGACTGAAGCTTTCTTT. Residues: CASSLTWGRTEAFF.

The chain combines TRBV5-6 with TRBJ2-3, with TRBD2 matching 13 bases. V shed 1 base, J shed 5 bases, and the junction held 7 bases outside the gene matches. Germline lookup yields CDR1 SGHDT and CDR2 YYEEEE. This CDR3 has 17 residues. The CDR3 region is CASSLTLLAGGQDTQYF. DNA of the CDR3: TGTGCCAGCAGCTTGACGCTACTAGCGGGAGGGCAAGATACGCAGTATTTT.

The chain is built from TRBV18 and TRBJ2-7; 14 bases align to TRBD2. The V segment lost 5 bases and the J segment 7 bases; nucleotides outside the gene matches: 10. This CDR3 comprises 16 residues. Germline V gene lookup returns CDR1 KGHSH and CDR2 LQKENI. The CDR3 loop reads CASSFSGLAGVGEQYF. The DNA for the CDR3 is TGTGCCAGCTCATTCTCGGGACTAGCGGGAGTGGGGGAGCAGTACTTC.

The CDR3 sequence is CASSYSIGSGTEAFF. CDR3 sequence (DNA): TGTGCCAGCAGTTACTCGATCGGTAGCGGCACTGAAGCTTTCTTT. The V and J genes are TRBV6-6 and TRBJ1-1; D unclear. This CDR3 is 15 amino acids long. The germline V and J ends were trimmed by 0 bases and 4 bases, with 12 bases remaining between them. The V gene's germline CDR1 is MNHNY and CDR2 SVGAGI (reference sequence).

This clone was seen only once. This sequence joins TRBV7-3 and TRBJ2-3, with TRBD2 as a possible D gene (6 bases). The CDR3 is 13 amino acids. Germline-derived CDR1 and CDR2 are SGHTA and FQGTGA. Trimming shortened V by 3 bases and J by 4 bases, and 8 bases separated the two germline ends. CDR3 sequence reads: CASSLRRADTQYF. The CDR3 DNA follows: TGTGCCAGCAGCTTGCGGAGGGCAGATACGCAGTATTTT.

Concerning this clone itself: Distinct nucleotide sequences in the sample also encode this CDR3. This chain connects TRBV7-2 to TRBJ2-3, with D possibly TRBD1 on 5 matching bases. Trimming stripped 4 bases from V and 0 bases from J, with 11 bases between. Germline CDR1 is SGHTA and CDR2 is FQGNSA. The CDR3 runs 15 residues. This chain's CDR3 is CASSSPGPSTDTQYF. The CDR3 coding sequence is TGTGCCAGCAGCTCCCCAGGGCCCAGCACAGATACGCAGTATTTT.

This rearrangement joins TRBV5-1 to TRBJ2-6, with D perhaps assigned TRBD1 or TRBD2 (5 bases each). Trimming cost V 4 bases and J 0 bases, with 11 bases left between them. This CDR3 has 16 amino acids. The germline V gene encodes CDR1 SGHRS and CDR2 YFSETQ. The CDR3 bases are TGCGCCAGCAGCCCGGGGACCCACTCTGGGGCCAACGTCCTGACTTTC. Protein: CASSPGTHSGANVLTF.

With regard to this clone: The same CDR3 also results from other DNA sequences found in this sample. This chain joins TRBV6-1 and TRBJ1-1, with TRBD1 identical over 7 bases. The length of the CDR3 is 14 residues. Per the germline V gene, CDR1 is MNHNS and CDR2 is SASEGT. V shed 6 bases, J shed 0 bases, and the junction held 4 bases outside the gene matches. This CDR3 reads CASSRDRMNTEAFF. CDR3 in DNA: TGTGCCAGCAGCAGGGACAGAATGAACACTGAAGCTTTCTTT.

The J gene is TRBJ1-1, the V gene TRBV5-1; D perhaps matches TRBD1 (6 bases). Germline V gene sequence: CDR1 SGHRS, CDR2 YFSETQ. Trimming pared 2 bases from V and 5 bases from J, leaving 13 bases between. This CDR3 region has 14 residues. This CDR3 is CASSLNREMTEAFF. The CDR3 coding sequence is TGCGCCAGCAGCTTAAACAGGGAAATGACTGAAGCTTTCTTT.